This TCR beta chain appears in the sequencing data of a study of blood T cell repertoires in COVID-19 (dated by TCRdb to the early 2020s). Describing the broader study: For ImmuneRACE Cohort 3, a participant was defined as recovered based on two consecutive negative NP/OP PCR tests, clearance by a healthcare professional, or resolution of symptoms. Where available, HLA class I and class II types were taken from metadata supplied by the sample provider and were not determined by assay-based typing. Samples from collaborators originated in the United States, Italy and Spain and spanned both the acute and convalescent phases of COVID-19. Deeply sampled blood TCRbeta repertoires from subjects exposed to, actively infected with, or recovered from COVID-19 were included in the dataset. Samples came from the ongoing ImmuneRACE study (first 160 participants) plus 1,254 subjects from 6 global collaborators. The repertoires were released in a freely available public database intended as a resource for research on the immune response to SARS-CoV-2. The prospective study material was composed of cDNA or gDNA derived from T cells, B-cell-depleted T cells, or PBMCs. The sample metadata nearly always contained a de-identified subject ID, COVID-19 status, age in years and sex.

The immunoSEQ Assay, a bias-controlled multiplex PCR, was used to amplify TCRbeta CDR3 regions from genomic DNA. On the authors' methods: Nucleated cell counts per sample were estimated from amplification of reference gene primers within the assay. Sequence reads were collapsed and filtered to measure the absolute abundance of every unique TCRbeta CDR3 rearrangement. For each sample, productive Simpson clonality was calculated as the square root of Simpson's diversity index over productive rearrangements. Not all clones reach the TCRdb copy of this immuneACCESS table, which keeps in-frame sequences only. Checked studies attribute under half of the gap to unresolved V genes and leave the rest unexplained. V, J and clone size derive from that table, while D and trimming were established from the DNA sequence. The sample contains 400,000 or so clones, more than 70% of them found a single time. The ten biggest clones cover approximately 1.9% of the sample.

Of note for this clone: Its antigen is not yet known. One base away there is no much larger clone; base qualities are not given.

From V the trimming removes 0 bases and from J it removes 5 bases, while the gene matches leave 9 bases of the junction unaccounted for. Reading the germline V gene gives CDR1 KGHSH and CDR2 LQKENI. Including cysteine and phenylalanine, the CDR3 has 17 amino acids. The CDR3 DNA has 51 bases and is translated from base 1. General conclusions and limits of the study: How much clinical and demographic metadata was included differed by source and by participant, and the metadata was provided uncurated.

In the prospective study, participants were about 18 to 95 years old, resided in fewer than 25 geographic areas of the United States, and were enrolled through a virtual design. Cohort assignment in the prospective study relied on participant-reported clinical history from a screening survey and a study questionnaire. Mobile phlebotomists in the prospective study collected whole blood, serum and a nasopharyngeal or oropharyngeal swab from every participant. Additional blood draws and questionnaires over an approximately 2-month period could optionally be provided by prospective study participants. Before DNA extraction, prospective study blood samples were shipped either frozen or at room temperature.

The clonotype comes from a man aged 40-55 years in a cohort exposed to, infected with or recovered from COVID-19 (not recorded which). Sequencing was carried out using PBMCs or T cells enriched from blood (not recorded which). Recombination joined TRBV18 with TRBJ1-2; 10 middle bases align to TRBD1. The CDR3 protein is CASSPPGMGQGLYGYTF. The DNA reads as follows: TGTGCCAGCTCACCACCGGGAATGGGACAGGGGCTGTATGGCTACACCTTC.